This T cell receptor beta chain was identified in a study of radiotherapy plus CTLA-4 blockade in lung cancer. The method was immunoSEQ multiplex PCR; TCRdb's version includes in-frame clones alone and lacks a portion of them. The sample lists 9,500 to 15,000 clones; around four fifths were seen once. In its sample, this clone was seen once. Its antigen remains unknown. The CDR3 spans 13 residues. The germline CDR1 and CDR2 sequences are SGHKS and YYEKEE (reference sequence). Trimming shortened V by 0 bases and J by 7 bases, and 7 bases separated the two germline ends. Those patients who had chemo-refractory metastatic non-small-cell lung cancer were given focal radiation along with CTLA-4 blockade through ipilimumab. Study observations and caveats: After treatment with radiotherapy plus ipilimumab, TCR clones that came from the tumor expanded in blood.

The clonotype comes from a human donor with non-small cell lung cancer that progressed on radiotherapy plus ipilimumab. The chain recombines TRBV5-5 with TRBJ2-2; no clear D gene. The input for sequencing was peripheral blood, taken from a patient treated with radiotherapy plus ipilimumab. The CDR3 sequence: CASSLEVGGELFF. The CDR3 nucleotides are TGTGCCAGCAGCTTGGAGGTGGGCGGGGAGCTGTTTTTT.